The 8 T cell receptor beta chains reported below all come from one sample, sequenced in a study of T cells in Graves' hyperthyroidism and ophthalmopathy. It was RNA transcripts that yielded the amplified TCR beta CDR3 regions. HTBI primers were the set used in a first-round RT-PCR of the TCR CDR3. TCRdb recomputed calls from the multiplex PCR reads with MiXCR, one row per CDR3 protein. Of approximately 710,000 distinct CDR3 sequences detected, 17% appear once; the ten largest clones hold about 16%. The sequencing sample was made of blood. Source of these receptors: a man over 45 with Graves' hyperthyroidism.

Concerning this clonotype: A read error may explain this, as a much larger clone is one base away. The chain links TRBV19 to TRBJ2-5; D call uncertain. The CDR3 spans 15 residues. CDR1 and CDR2 (germline): LNHDA, SQIVND (reference sequence). The V gene lost 3 bases and the J gene lost 2 bases, with 13 bases spanning the gap. CDR3 residues: CASSIETLTQETQYF. Here the CDR3 DNA reads TGTGCCAGTAGTATCGAGACACTAACGCAAGAGACCCAGTACTTC.

This clonotype occurred many times. This sequence joins TRBV7-8 and TRBJ2-1; unclear D gene. With 2 bases removed from V and 9 bases from J, the gap between germline ends came to 20 bases. From germline, CDR1 is SGHVS and CDR2 FQNEAQ. This CDR3 is built from 16 residues. The CDR3 DNA reads TGTGCCAGCAGCTTATACGACTTTGAAATGGAGAGTGAGCAGTTCTTC. Protein: CASSLYDFEMESEQFF.

This clonotype was detected only a few times. The chain recombines TRBV3-1 with TRBJ2-7; the match to TRBD1 covers 8 bases. The CDR3 length is 15 residues. Germline V gives CDR1 LGHDT, CDR2 YNNKEL (reference sequence). The trim removed 0 bases at V and 4 bases at J, leaving 5 bases unmatched. CDR3 residues: CASSQETGVFYEQYF. The CDR3 bases are TGTGCCAGCAGCCAAGAGACAGGGGTTTTTTACGAGCAGTACTTC.

Notes on this clonotype: A much larger clone differs from this one at a single base, so this may be a read error. This sequence joins TRBV6-1 and TRBJ2-3; no reliable D call. Trimming stripped 1 base from V and 2 bases from J, with 10 bases between. CDR3 size: 15 residues. Germline lookup yields CDR1 MNHNS and CDR2 SASEGT. CDR3 nucleotide sequence: TGTGCCAGCAGTGAAGAGACCCAGTACACAGATACGCAGTATTTT. It encodes CASSEETQYTDTQYF.

At least ten counts were recorded for this clonotype. In nucleotides, the CDR3 is TGCAGTGCTAACACCGGGACAGTGCAATATGGCTACACCTTC. It translates to CSANTGTVQYGYTF. The V gene is TRBV20-1, the J gene TRBJ1-2, with 7 bases identical to TRBD1. V dropped 4 bases and J dropped 5; count of bases not matched to a gene: 10. The CDR3 has 14 residues. Looked up from germline, CDR1 is DFQATT and CDR2 is SNEGSKA (reference sequence).

Remarks on this clonotype: At one end the junction does not follow the germline gene, possibly because of a read error. The chain joins TRBV7-6 to TRBJ1-2; D gene unclear. Germline V CDR1 and CDR2: SGHVS, FNYEAQ. The CDR3 contains 14 residues. Written as DNA, the CDR3 is TGCGCCAGCAGCCAAGATTATGTGAACTATGGCTACACCTTC. It specifies CASSQDYVNYGYTF.

This clonotype was detected many times. The chain uses TRBV28 and TRBJ2-2; D is perhaps TRBD1 (6 bases). CDR1 is MDHEN, CDR2 SYDVKM, per germline. V was cut by 5 bases and J by 2 bases, with 12 bases left in between. This CDR3 spans 15 amino acids. CDR3 coding DNA: TGTGCCAGCAGTCCCAACAGGGCCAACACCGGGGAGCTGTTTTTT. Translating it yields CASSPNRANTGELFF.

This clonotype was found a few times. J is TRBJ2-7 and V is TRBV7-8; possibly TRBD2 for D (6 bases). V lost 4 bases, J lost 3 bases, and 16 bases lay in between. Per the germline V gene, CDR1 is SGHVS and CDR2 is FQNEAQ. This CDR3 has 15 residues. The CDR3 DNA is TGTGCCAGCAGCTACCGTGGAGGGAAGAACTACGAGCAGTACTTC. Amino acids: CASSYRGGKNYEQYF.